Each of the 20 T cell receptor beta chains below was sequenced from the same sample in a study of T-cell memory formation after mild COVID-19. TCRdb passed the 5' RACE reads through MiXCR, listing each CDR3 protein once. The sample carries about 240,000 distinct CDR3 sequences, approximately 9% recorded once. The sequencing input was PBMCs or a T cell subset sorted from them (not recorded which). The receptors were sampled from a man between 18 and 29 years old who had mild COVID-19 (a few samples of this study predate the infection). Cell type and time point are not known.

This rearrangement joins TRBV12-3 or TRBV12-4 to TRBJ1-2, with 9 bases that match TRBD1. J was trimmed by 11 bases and V by 5 bases; bases with no gene match: 18. The CDR3 runs to 16 residues. CDR3 in DNA: TGTGCCAGCAGTCCCCAAACCACTGGGACAGGGAACTTTTACACCTTC. It yields the protein CASSPQTTGTGNFYTF.

The chain recombines TRBV7-2 with TRBJ2-7; 16 nucleotides align to TRBD2. Trimming removed 3 bases from V and 0 bases from J; junction bases left unmatched: 8. This CDR3 has 19 residues. Germline V gene data show CDR1 as SGHTA and CDR2 as FQGNSA. The CDR3, as DNA: TGTGCCAGCAGCTTTTCCGGGACTAGCGGGGGGGAGAGCTCCTACGAGCAGTACGTC. This translates into CASSFSGTSGGESSYEQYV.

This clonotype showed up many times. J is TRBJ2-1 and V is TRBV10-3, with 7 bases matching TRBD2. The CDR3 sequence is 15 residues long. Per the germline V gene, CDR1 is ENHRY and CDR2 is SYGVKD. The V segment lost 6 bases and the J segment 8 bases; nucleotides outside the gene matches: 13. DNA for the CDR3: TGTGCCATCAGCCCGGGGGGAGCGGGTGGGGATGAGCAGTTCTTC. It encodes CAISPGGAGGDEQFF.

In this sample, this clonotype turned up many times. The chain is built from TRBV6-4 and TRBJ2-1; 7 bases fit TRBD2. The CDR3 has 16 amino acids. Per the germline V gene, CDR1 is MRHNA and CDR2 is SNTAGT. V dropped 0 bases and J dropped 5; count of bases not matched to a gene: 7. CDR3 sequence (DNA): TGTGCCAGCAGTGACTCCGCTGGCGGGGGAAACAATGAGCAGTTCTTC. Translated: CASSDSAGGGNNEQFF.

In this sample, this clonotype turned up many times. Mismatch with germline at one junction end may stem from a read error. The chain recombines TRBV29-1 with TRBJ1-1; TRBD1 might be the D (5 bases). In germline, CDR1 is SQVTM, CDR2 ANQGSEA. This CDR3 has 11 amino acids. The CDR3 sequence is CTGLRNTEAFF. CDR3 nucleotides: TGTACAGGTCTGAGGAACACTGAAGCTTTCTTT. The full variable domain, in which reference TRBV29-1 and TRBJ1-1 provide the parts outside the CDR3, is SAVISQKPSRDICQRGTSLTIQCQVDSQVTMMFWYRQQPGQSLTLIATANQGSEATYESGFVIDKFPISRPNLTFSTLTVSNMSPEDSSIYLCTGLRNTEAFFGQGTRLTVV.

This clonotype was counted only a few times. The J gene is TRBJ2-5, the V gene TRBV20-1, with D maybe TRBD2 (6 bases). The CDR3 contains 13 residues. With 1 base removed from V and 5 bases from J, the gap between germline ends came to 11 bases. Germline V lookup: CDR1 DFQATT, CDR2 SNEGSKA (reference sequence). The CDR3: CSARGLAGETQYF. DNA of the CDR3: TGCAGTGCTAGAGGACTGGCGGGGGAGACCCAGTACTTC.

The J gene is TRBJ1-3, the V gene TRBV12-3 or TRBV12-4, with D perhaps TRBD1 (5 bases). V was cut by 7 bases and J by 0 bases, with 13 bases left in between. The CDR3 totals 15 residues. CDR3 coding DNA: TGTGCCAGCAATTTTGCAGGGCCCTCTGGAAACACCATATATTTT. The encoded protein is CASNFAGPSGNTIYF.

This clonotype was seen at least ten times. The chain carries TRBV5-1 and TRBJ1-5; a possible D gene is TRBD1 (6 bases). V dropped 0 bases and J dropped 5 bases, with 9 bases sitting between them. CDR3 length: 14 amino acids. The germline V gene encodes CDR1 SGHRS and CDR2 YFSETQ. DNA for the CDR3: TGCGCCAGCAGCTTGGGGCAGGGGCATCAGCCCCAGCATTTT. Translating it yields CASSLGQGHQPQHF. The variable domain in full, completed from reference TRBV5-1 and TRBJ1-5, reads KAGVTQTPRYLIKTRGQQVTLSCSPISGHRSVSWYQQTPGQGLQFLFEYFSETQRNKGNFPGRFSGRQFSNSRSEMNVSTLELGDSALYLCASSLGQGHQPQHFGDGTRLSIL.

V usage is TRBV7-2 and J usage is TRBJ2-3; 16 bases agree with TRBD2. V was pared by 4 bases and J by 0 bases, with 4 bases of the junction left unmatched. This CDR3 is built from 18 residues. Germline loops: CDR1 SGHTA, CDR2 FQGNSA. The DNA for the CDR3 is TGTGCCAGCAGCTCGGGACTAGCGGGGGGGCCTAGCACAGATACGCAGTATTTT. This codes for CASSSGLAGGPSTDTQYF.

Only a few counts were recorded for this clonotype. The chain recombines TRBV7-6 with TRBJ1-2, with 10 bases lining up with TRBD1. Germline-derived CDR1 and CDR2 are SGHVS and FNYEAQ. J gave up 4 bases and V 0 bases, and 8 bases lay outside the gene matches. The CDR3 consists of 17 residues. CDR3 in DNA: TGTGCCAGCAGCTTAGCGCAGGACGGACAGGGGGGCTATGGCTACACCTTC. It translates to CASSLAQDGQGGYGYTF.

The V gene is TRBV6-5, the J gene TRBJ1-1; D not certain. Between the trimmed V and J ends, which lost 4 bases and 2 bases, there was a span of 8 bases. This CDR3 is 13 amino acids long. Germline V gene data show CDR1 as MNHEY and CDR2 as SVGAGI. As DNA, the CDR3 is TGTGCCAGCAGTTGGCGGGGAAACACTGAAGCTTTCTTT. Its protein product is CASSWRGNTEAFF.

The V gene is TRBV27, the J gene TRBJ2-1, with D perhaps matching TRBD2 (5 bases). CDR1 and CDR2 from the germline V gene are MNHEY and SMNVEV (reference sequence). The CDR3 is 16 residues long. The V gene lost 2 bases and the J gene lost 4 bases, with 15 bases spanning the gap. The CDR3 is CASSLEVGSGYNEQFF. The CDR3, as DNA: TGTGCCAGCAGTTTAGAGGTGGGGTCGGGATACAATGAGCAGTTCTTC.

The genes are TRBV24-1 and TRBJ1-2, with unresolved D. The V and J ends lost 4 bases and 10 bases respectively, with 15 bases between them. Germline-derived CDR1 and CDR2 are KGHDR and SFDVKD. The CDR3 loop spans 13 amino acids. CDR3 in DNA: TGTGCCACCAGTGAGGACGGGTATTCGGACTACACCTTC. It yields the protein CATSEDGYSDYTF.

This clonotype was counted ten times or more. The J gene is TRBJ2-1, the V gene TRBV6-6, with 8 bases that match TRBD2. Per germline, CDR1 MNHNY and CDR2 SVGAGI (reference sequence). This CDR3 contains 17 residues. Trimming took 5 bases from V and 5 from J; bases not matched to a gene: 14. The CDR3: CASSPFGRGAQNNEQFF. The DNA for the CDR3 is TGTGCCAGCAGTCCCTTCGGGCGGGGGGCCCAAAACAATGAGCAGTTCTTC.

The gene calls are TRBV27 and TRBJ2-2, with 9 bases aligning to TRBD2. After removal of 2 bases from V and 2 bases from J, the junction contained 3 bases not matched to a gene. The CDR3 sequence is 16 residues long. The germline gives CDR1 MNHEY, CDR2 SMNVEV (reference sequence). CDR3 nucleotide sequence: TGTGCCAGCAGTTTAGAAGCGGGGGGAAACACCGGGGAGCTGTTTTTT. It is translated as CASSLEAGGNTGELFF.

The V gene is TRBV20-1, the J gene TRBJ2-3; 8 nucleotides agree with TRBD2. CDR1 DFQATT and CDR2 SNEGSKA come from the germline V gene (reference sequence). The CDR3 runs 14 residues. Unmatched junction bases numbered 7, after V lost 3 bases and J lost 5 bases. CDR3 sequence (DNA): TGCAGTGCTAGGCGGGGGGAGAATATAGATACGCAGTATTTT. It specifies CSARRGENIDTQYF.

CDR3 sequence (DNA): TGCAGTGCTAGAGATCAGGGACAGAAATACGAGCAGTACGTC. This sequence encodes CSARDQGQKYEQYV. The V gene is TRBV20-1, the J gene TRBJ2-7; TRBD1 aligns across 7 bases. CDR3 length: 14 amino acids. The germline V gene encodes CDR1 DFQATT and CDR2 SNEGSKA (reference sequence). J was trimmed by 4 bases and V by 0 bases; bases with no gene match: 6.

The chain joins TRBV7-2 to TRBJ2-7, with a tentative D call TRBD2 (7 bases). CDR1 is SGHTA, CDR2 FQGNSA, per germline. Trimming shortened V by 5 bases and J by 6 bases, and 20 bases separated the two germline ends. The CDR3 length is 15 residues. For the CDR3, the DNA is TGTGCCAGCAGCCTGCGACGGGGGGCCCTCTCCGAGCAGTACTTC. Encoded protein: CASSLRRGALSEQYF.

The table lists this clonotype with a few counts. This chain joins TRBV5-6 and TRBJ2-5, with 7 bases that match TRBD1. Per germline, CDR1 SGHDT and CDR2 YYEEEE. V shed 3 bases, J shed 5 bases, and the junction held 4 bases outside the gene matches. There are 13 residues in the CDR3. Written as DNA, the CDR3 is TGTGCCAGCAGCTCGGACAGGCTGGAGACCCAGTACTTC. It encodes CASSSDRLETQYF.

The genes are TRBV10-3 and TRBJ2-7; tentatively, D is TRBD1 (6 bases). This CDR3 comprises 14 residues. Germline values: CDR1 ENHRY, CDR2 SYGVKD. The germline V and J ends were trimmed by 2 bases and 6 bases, with 14 bases remaining between them. The CDR3 is CAISERAGVGEQYF. The CDR3 DNA follows: TGTGCCATCAGTGAGCGGGCAGGGGTGGGCGAGCAGTACTTC.